Sequencing of this T cell receptor beta chain was carried out in a study of cytomegalovirus exposure and HLA in healthy donors. With 60 Vbeta and 13 Jbeta primers, the PCR was carried out. Assay: immunoSEQ multiplex PCR; the TCRdb copy retains only in-frame clones and omits some. This repertoire shows 150,000 to 200,000 clones, about 81% found once; its top ten account for around 2%. V lost 6 bases, J lost 8 bases, and 23 bases lay in between. Germline-derived CDR1 and CDR2 are SGHTA and FQGNSA. CDR3 length: 16 residues. The V call is TRBV7-2, the J call TRBJ1-3; no firm D call. The sequence was collected from a woman aged 18-35 years in good health and CMV-seropositive. Sequenced material: PBMCs. The CDR3 sequence is CASRSTYGRGVDTIYF. The CDR3 DNA is TGTGCCAGCAGATCAACGTACGGGAGAGGAGTAGACACCATATATTTT.